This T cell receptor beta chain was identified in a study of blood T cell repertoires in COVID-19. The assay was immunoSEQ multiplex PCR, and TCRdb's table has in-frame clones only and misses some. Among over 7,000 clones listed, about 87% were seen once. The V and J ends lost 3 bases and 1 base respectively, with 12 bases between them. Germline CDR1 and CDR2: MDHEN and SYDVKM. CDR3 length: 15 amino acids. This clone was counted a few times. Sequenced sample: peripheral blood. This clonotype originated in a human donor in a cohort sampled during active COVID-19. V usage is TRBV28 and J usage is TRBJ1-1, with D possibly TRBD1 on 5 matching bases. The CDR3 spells CASSLAGWSNTEAFF. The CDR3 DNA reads TGTGCCAGCAGTTTGGCAGGGTGGTCGAACACTGAAGCTTTCTTT. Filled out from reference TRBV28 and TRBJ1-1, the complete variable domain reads DVKVTQSSRYLVKRTGEKVFLECVQDMDHENMFWYRQDPGLGLRLIYFSYDVKMKEKGDIPEGYSVSREKKERFSLILESASTNQTSMYLCASSLAGWSNTEAFFGQGTRLTVV.